This T cell receptor (beta chain) was documented in a study of early T cells in non-severe SARS-CoV-2 infection. A word on this clonotype: One junction end disagrees with the germline gene, perhaps due to a read error.

This CDR3 contains 12 residues. The germline V gene has CDR1 SGHVS and CDR2 FQNEAQ. Attachment of unique molecular identifiers was made to individual cDNA molecules. Each CDR3 protein is one row after TCRdb ran MiXCR on the 5' RACE reads. In the table there are roughly 100,000 distinct CDR3 sequences, roughly 14% of which are singletons. This sequence was found in an adult who was a healthcare worker with PCR-confirmed SARS-CoV-2 infection or an uninfected control (not recorded which). The chain has TRBV7-8 and TRBJ2-2; D is ambiguous. Specimen: whole blood. The CDR3 loop is CVSSQPTGELFF. The CDR3 DNA is TGTGTCAGCAGCCAACCCACCGGGGAGCTGTTTTTT.